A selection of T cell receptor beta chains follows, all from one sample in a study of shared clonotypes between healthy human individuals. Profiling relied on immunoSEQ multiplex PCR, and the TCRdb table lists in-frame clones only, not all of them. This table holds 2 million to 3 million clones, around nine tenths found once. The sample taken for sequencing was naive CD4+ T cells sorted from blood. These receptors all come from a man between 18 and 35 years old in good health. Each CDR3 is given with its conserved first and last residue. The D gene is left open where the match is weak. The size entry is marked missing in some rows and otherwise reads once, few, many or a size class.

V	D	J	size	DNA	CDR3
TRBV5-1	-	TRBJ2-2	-	TGCGCCAGCAGCGAGACGGGGGCGAACACCGGGGAGCTGTTTTTT	CASSETGANTGELFF
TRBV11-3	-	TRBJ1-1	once	TGTGCCAGCAGCTTAGAGGGCAGGGGCTCGGGAAACACTGAAGCTTTCTTT	CASSLEGRGSGNTEAFF
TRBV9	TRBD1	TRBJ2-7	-	TGTGCCAGCGGCGCCGGGACAGGGTCCTACGAGCAGTACTTC	CASGAGTGSYEQYF
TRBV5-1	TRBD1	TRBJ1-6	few	TGCGCCAGCAGCTCCGGGACAGGGGGCGAACCCCTCCACTTT	CASSSGTGGEPLHF
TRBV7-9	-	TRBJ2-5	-	TGTGCCAGCAGTTCCGGGGGAAGAGAGACCCAGTACTTC	CASSSGGRETQYF
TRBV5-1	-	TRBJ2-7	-	TGCGCCAGCAGCTTGGCCTCGTCGGGGGCGGCCTACGAGCAGTACTTC	CASSLASSGAAYEQYF
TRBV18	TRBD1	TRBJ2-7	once	TGTGCCAGCTCACCAGCGGGGACAGGGCAATACGAGCAGTACTTC	CASSPAGTGQYEQYF
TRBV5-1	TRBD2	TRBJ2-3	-	TGCGCCAGCAGCTTGGTTCGCGGGGGATACACAGATACGCAGTATTTT	CASSLVRGGYTDTQYF
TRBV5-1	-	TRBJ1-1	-	TGCGCCAGCAGCAACGGACAGCTCTCGAACACTGAAGCTTTCTTT	CASSNGQLSNTEAFF
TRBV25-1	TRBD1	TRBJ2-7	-	TGTGCCAGCAGTGAATTGGGACAGGGTCCTTCCGAGCAGTACTTC	CASSELGQGPSEQYF
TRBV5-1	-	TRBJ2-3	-	TGCGCCAGCAGCTTGGATCCCAGCAGCACAGATACGCAGTATTTT	CASSLDPSSTDTQYF
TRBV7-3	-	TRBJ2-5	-	TGTGCCAGCAGCTTAAGGCACCAAGAGACCCAGTACTTC	CASSLRHQETQYF
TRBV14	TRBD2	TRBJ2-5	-	TGTGCCAGCAGCCAAGAATGGCGGGGGAAAGAGACCCAGTACTTC	CASSQEWRGKETQYF